This T cell receptor beta chain came from a study of cytomegalovirus exposure and HLA in healthy donors. 60 Vbeta and 13 Jbeta primers were used in PCR. The protocol was immunoSEQ multiplex PCR, while the TCRdb copy is restricted to in-frame clones and leaves out a portion. The sample lists about 150,000 clones, about three fifths occurring once. This clone has a single count. The sequenced sample was PBMCs. This clonotype was obtained from an older woman in good health and CMV-seropositive.

CDR3 protein: CASRTTGGFTEAFF. The DNA of the CDR3 is TGTGCCAGCAGGACCACAGGGGGCTTTACTGAAGCTTTCTTT. The genes are TRBV2 and TRBJ1-1, with TRBD1 matching over 9 bases. CDR1 is SNHLY, CDR2 FYNNEI, per germline. The CDR3 contains 14 residues. Trimming removed 6 bases from V and 5 bases from J; junction bases left unmatched: 7.